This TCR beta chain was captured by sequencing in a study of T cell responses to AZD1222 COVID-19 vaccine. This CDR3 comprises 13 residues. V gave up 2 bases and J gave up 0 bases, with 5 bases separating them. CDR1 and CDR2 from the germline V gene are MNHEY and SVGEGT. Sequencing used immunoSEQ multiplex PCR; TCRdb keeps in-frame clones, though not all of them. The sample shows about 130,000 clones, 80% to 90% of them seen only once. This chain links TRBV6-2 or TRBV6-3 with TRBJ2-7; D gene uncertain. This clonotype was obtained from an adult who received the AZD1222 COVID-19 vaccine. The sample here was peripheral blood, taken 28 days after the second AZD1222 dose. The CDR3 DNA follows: TGTGCCAGCAGTTACGGGGTCTCCTACGAGCAGTACTTC. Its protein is CASSYGVSYEQYF.